One T cell receptor (beta chain) is described in this entry. Its antigen is unidentified. The sample comes from a study of beta chain features in type 1 diabetes. The CDR3 sequence is 13 residues long. Germline values: CDR1 SGHTA, CDR2 FQGNSA. The whole isolated RNA underwent reverse transcription, so sequencing captured expressed TCRB transcripts. The table came from immunoSEQ multiplex PCR; TCRdb's copy has only in-frame clones and leaves some out. The table lists around 41,000 clones, around 63% of them singletons. Whole-study findings and limits: The question of HLA type influencing TCRB rearrangement was one that remained unresolved here. In type 1 diabetes patients, VDJ junctions had fewer insertions; deletions at these junctions were more frequent. It was among patients, rather than healthy donors, that naive, central memory and Treg TCRB repertoires appeared more similar. Shortening that was moderate but significant affected the TCRB CDR3s of Type 1 diabetes patients in all four CD4+ subsets.

The TCR comes from a man aged 25-45 years with type 1 diabetes. Some clones in this sample may be carry-over from other donors' samples. This chain joins TRBV7-2 and TRBJ2-5; the match to TRBD1 covers 7 bases. The better agreement between TRBJ2-7 and the DNA end casts doubt on the J call. Sequenced: Tregs from blood. CDR3 sequence reads: CASTEGQIYEQYF. The CDR3 DNA is TGTGCCAGCACCGAGGGACAGATTTACGAGCAGTACTTC.